The 6 T cell receptor beta chains presented below share a single source sample, sequenced in a study of blood T cells in healthy people across ages. Alongside a J-beta primer mix, a sample-barcoded 5' primer served in a second PCR lasting roughly 6 to 12 cycles. TCRdb re-called the 5' RACE reads through MiXCR, storing one row per CDR3 protein. The data contain hundreds of thousands of distinct CDR3 sequences, roughly 48% of them seen just once; the ten biggest clones take up roughly 13%. The sample taken for sequencing was blood. Source of these receptors: a man aged 25-40 years in good health.

The rearrangement links TRBV4-1 to TRBJ2-1; the D gene is possibly TRBD2 (6 bases). V lost 1 base and J lost 8, with 12 bases in between. Germline loops: CDR1 MGHRA, CDR2 YSYEKL. The CDR3 consists of 14 residues. CDR3 loop: CASSQVRDFDEQFF. CDR3 nucleotides: TGCGCCAGCAGCCAAGTCAGGGACTTCGATGAGCAGTTCTTC.

Comment on this clonotype: A much larger clone is a single base away; this may be a read error. This chain links TRBV7-9 with TRBJ2-7; tentatively, D is TRBD1 (6 bases). The J call is uncertain, as TRBJ2-1 better fits the DNA end. CDR3 size: 14 residues. Germline lookup yields CDR1 SEHNR and CDR2 FQNEAQ (reference sequence). The CDR3 sequence: CASSPTGSSYEQFF. The CDR3 nucleotides read TGTGCCAGCAGCCCTACAGGGAGCTCCTACGAGCAGTTCTTC.

The chain has TRBV9 and TRBJ2-7; D perhaps matches TRBD2 (6 bases). This CDR3 is 14 amino acids long. Trimming left V 3 bases short and J 3 bases short, with 13 bases between. Germline V gives CDR1 SGDLS, CDR2 YYNGEE. The CDR3 DNA reads TGTGCCAGCAGCGCCGGACACGGGGGCTACGAGCAGTACTTC. Protein: CASSAGHGGYEQYF.

V and J are TRBV27 and TRBJ2-3; a possible D gene is TRBD2 (5 bases). The V gene lost 5 bases and the J gene lost 9 bases, with 18 bases spanning the gap. CDR1 and CDR2 (germline): MNHEY, SMNVEV (reference sequence). The CDR3 covers 14 residues. The CDR3 loop is CASSVGGPPETQYF. The CDR3 nucleotides read TGTGCCAGCAGTGTAGGAGGTCCGCCCGAGACGCAGTATTTT.

The rearrangement joins TRBV2 to TRBJ2-5; 7 nucleotides align to TRBD1. With V trimmed by 8 bases and J by 3 bases, 3 bases remained unmatched. The CDR3 covers 12 residues. CDR1 is SNHLY and CDR2 is FYNNEI in the germline V gene. The CDR3 loop is CASLGTEETQYF. CDR3 nucleotides: TGTGCCAGCTTAGGGACAGAAGAGACCCAGTACTTC. Full variable domain (missing parts from reference TRBV2 and TRBJ2-5): EPEVTQTPSHQVTQMGQEVILRCVPISNHLYFYWYRQILGQKVEFLVSFYNNEISEKSEIFDDQFSVERPDGSNFTLKIRSTKLEDSAMYFCASLGTEETQYFGPGTRLLVL.

The chain is built from TRBV29-1 and TRBJ2-3; the match to TRBD1 covers 9 bases. The CDR3 is made up of 15 amino acids. Germline lookup yields CDR1 SQVTM and CDR2 ANQGSEA. The trim removed 7 bases at V and 1 base at J, leaving 9 bases unmatched. CDR3 sequence reads: CSAPTGQGGTDTQYF. Here the CDR3 DNA reads TGCAGCGCACCCACGGGACAGGGTGGCACAGATACGCAGTATTTT.